This entry lists 21 T cell receptor beta chains sequenced from one sample in a study of T cell responses to AZD1222 COVID-19 vaccine. Produced via immunoSEQ multiplex PCR; TCRdb's table is partial and in-frame only. Of about 150,000 clones listed, roughly 90% are singletons. The sequencing used peripheral blood, collected 28 days after the second AZD1222 dose. These receptors came from an adult who received the AZD1222 COVID-19 vaccine.

The rearrangement links TRBV6-5 to TRBJ1-5; D gene ambiguous. Germline V CDR1 and CDR2: MNHEY, SVGAGI. V dropped 8 bases and J dropped 5 bases, with 13 bases sitting between them. There are 13 residues in the CDR3. CDR3 coding DNA: TGTGCCAGCGGCCAGTCACACGATCAGCCCCAGCATTTT. It specifies CASGQSHDQPQHF.

J is TRBJ2-7 and V is TRBV7-9, with a possible D match to TRBD2 (5 bases). Germline V gene lookup returns CDR1 SEHNR and CDR2 FQNEAQ (reference sequence). The germline V and J ends were trimmed by 1 base and 4 bases, with 11 bases remaining between them. The CDR3 is made up of 14 amino acids. CDR3 region: CASSLVRTQYEQYF. The CDR3 coding sequence is TGTGCCAGCAGCTTAGTGCGGACTCAGTACGAGCAGTACTTC.

This clone appeared once. V is TRBV15 and J is TRBJ1-4; a weak D match, TRBD1 (5 bases). V dropped 10 bases and J dropped 2 bases, with 14 bases sitting between them. The CDR3 is 14 residues long. Per the germline V gene, CDR1 is LNHNV and CDR2 is YYDKDF (reference sequence). As DNA, the CDR3 is TGTGCCATCAATAGAGGGGCTACTAATGAAAAACTGTTTTTT. Its translation: CAINRGATNEKLFF.

The V call is TRBV5-1, the J call TRBJ1-1, with unresolved D. Deletions cut 5 bases from V and 0 bases from J, with 2 bases between. The CDR3 spans 11 residues. Germline V gene sequence: CDR1 SGHRS, CDR2 YFSETQ. Here the CDR3 reads CASSLNTEAFF. For the CDR3, the DNA is TGCGCCAGCAGTCTGAACACTGAAGCTTTCTTT.

This clone appeared a single time. The chain has TRBV15 and TRBJ2-1; D may be TRBD1 (5 bases). The CDR3 has 16 amino acids. The V gene lost 1 base and the J gene lost 2 bases, with 12 bases spanning the gap. The germline gives CDR1 LNHNV, CDR2 YYDKDF (reference sequence). In nucleotides, the CDR3 is TGTGCCACCAGCAGAGCCGCCAGGGTCGCCTACAATGAGCAGTTCTTC. Its protein is CATSRAARVAYNEQFF. The whole variable domain, remainder taken from reference TRBV15 and TRBJ2-1, is DAMVIQNPRYQVTQFGKPVTLSCSQTLNHNVMYWYQQKSSQAPKLLFHYYDKDFNNEADTPDNFQSRRPNTSFCFLDIRSPGLGDTAMYLCATSRAARVAYNEQFFGPGTRLTVL.

This clone was picked up a small number of times. This chain connects TRBV28 to TRBJ1-3, with 9 bases matching TRBD1. Germline values: CDR1 MDHEN, CDR2 SYDVKM. The CDR3 loop spans 17 amino acids. Trimming at V came to 7 bases and at J to 3 bases, leaving 13 bases not matched to a gene. CDR3 DNA: TGTGCCAGCATAGGCGTGGGACAGGGAGTTCATGGAAACACCATATATTTT. Its translation is CASIGVGQGVHGNTIYF.

This clone was seen a single time. The gene calls are TRBV6-5 and TRBJ1-3; no definite D call. With 7 bases removed from V and 4 bases from J, the gap between germline ends came to 8 bases. CDR3 length: 12 amino acids. CDR1 is MNHEY and CDR2 is SVGAGI in the germline V gene. CDR3 sequence reads: CASKADGNTIYF. Written as DNA, the CDR3 is TGTGCCAGCAAGGCAGACGGAAACACCATATATTTT.

The rearrangement joins TRBV6-6 to TRBJ2-5, with 10 nucleotides matching TRBD2. CDR1 is MNHNY and CDR2 is SVGAGI in the germline V gene (reference sequence). The CDR3 totals 17 residues. The trim removed 5 bases at V and 6 bases at J, leaving 15 bases unmatched. This CDR3 is CASSPPGSGRAGKTQYF. The DNA of the CDR3 is TGTGCCAGCAGTCCTCCGGGAAGCGGGAGGGCCGGGAAGACCCAGTACTTC.

The chain couples TRBV11-3 to TRBJ2-2; possibly TRBD1 or TRBD2 for D (5 bases each). CDR3 length equals 15 residues. From germline, CDR1 is SGHNT and CDR2 YENEEA. The V gene lost 1 base and the J gene lost 5 bases, with 11 bases spanning the gap. Here the CDR3 DNA reads TGTGCCAGCAGCTTAGGGGGGAGAAGTACCGGGGAGCTGTTTTTT. Its translation: CASSLGGRSTGELFF.

The CDR3 DNA sequence: TGTGCCACCAGTGACCCGGGACTAGCGGGAGGAGGGGGACTCCATGAGCAGTTCTTC. As protein: CATSDPGLAGGGGLHEQFF. The chain is built from TRBV24-1 and TRBJ2-1, with 15 bases fitting TRBD2. This CDR3 contains 19 residues. V lost 4 bases and J lost 8; bases outside the gene matches: 14. Germline V gives CDR1 KGHDR, CDR2 SFDVKD.

The CDR3 DNA sequence: TGCGCCAGCAGCGGATACGGACTAGCGGGAGTTAACGAGCAGTACTTC. Translated, it gives CASSGYGLAGVNEQYF. The chain joins TRBV5-1 to TRBJ2-7; 13 nucleotides agree with TRBD2. Germline V gene data show CDR1 as SGHRS and CDR2 as YFSETQ. The CDR3 runs to 16 residues. The trim removed 4 bases at V and 5 bases at J, leaving 9 bases unmatched.

The V and J genes are TRBV19 and TRBJ2-6; TRBD1 is a possible D gene (5 bases). Germline CDR1 is LNHDA and CDR2 is SQIVND (reference sequence). This CDR3 is built from 13 residues. The V and J ends lost 9 bases and 2 bases respectively, with 8 bases between them. CDR3 sequence (DNA): TGTGCCAGCCAGGGCCCTGGGGCCAACGTCCTGACTTTC. Amino acids: CASQGPGANVLTF. The whole variable domain, filled in from reference TRBV19 and TRBJ2-6, reads DGGITQSPKYLFRKEGQNVTLSCEQNLNHDAMYWYRQDPGQGLRLIYYSQIVNDFQKGDIAEGYSVSREKKESFPLTVTSAQKNPTAFYLCASQGPGANVLTFGAGSRLTVL.

The chain is built from TRBV28 and TRBJ1-3; perhaps TRBD1 as D (5 bases). CDR1 and CDR2 (germline): MDHEN, SYDVKM. V was shortened by 5 bases and J by 2 bases, with 10 bases between the two germline ends. The CDR3 is 14 residues long. CDR3 protein: CASSPPGTGNTIYF. The DNA for the CDR3 is TGTGCCAGCAGTCCCCCAGGGACTGGAAACACCATATATTTT.

The chain recombines TRBV2 with TRBJ1-1; TRBD1 matches at 7 bases. CDR3 size: 13 residues. Germline CDR1 reads SNHLY; CDR2 reads FYNNEI. Unmatched junction bases numbered 2, after V lost 6 bases and J lost 1 base. This CDR3 reads CASSTGANTEAFF. DNA of the CDR3: TGTGCCAGCAGCACAGGGGCGAACACTGAAGCTTTCTTT.

The V gene is TRBV19, the J gene TRBJ2-2; TRBD2 aligns across 12 bases. This CDR3 is 16 amino acids long. Germline CDR1 and CDR2: LNHDA and SQIVND (reference sequence). V gave up 8 bases and J gave up 5 bases; unmatched junction bases: 9. The CDR3 region has the DNA TGTGCCAGTTCTAGCGGGAGGGTTGAGGGGACCGGGGAGCTGTTTTTT. Translation gives CASSSGRVEGTGELFF.

This clone was found a few times. The rearrangement joins TRBV21-1 to TRBJ1-5; TRBD1 is the table's D call, not checked against the DNA. TRBV21-1 is noted as a pseudogene. This CDR3 comprises 16 residues. This chain's CDR3 is CASSKRGQGCNQPQHF. In DNA, the CDR3 is TGTGCCAGCAGCAAACGGGGACAGGGGTGCAATCAGCCCCAGCATTTT.

This rearrangement joins TRBV29-1 to TRBJ2-2; D not certain. This CDR3 has 12 residues. Per germline, CDR1 SQVTM and CDR2 ANQGSEA. With 6 bases removed from V and 2 bases from J, the gap between germline ends came to 7 bases. CDR3 bases: TGCAGCGTCGCATCAAACACCGGGGAGCTGTTTTTT. This encodes CSVASNTGELFF.

CDR3 in DNA: TGCGCCAGCAGCTTGCGGGAGACGGCTGTCACTGAAGCTTTCTTT. It codes for CASSLRETAVTEAFF. The rearrangement links TRBV5-1 to TRBJ1-1; D remains ambiguous. This CDR3 is built from 15 residues. Trimming stripped 1 base from V and 4 bases from J, with 14 bases between. The germline V gene has CDR1 SGHRS and CDR2 YFSETQ.

This clone was observed a single time. The chain carries TRBV15 and TRBJ1-2; possible D gene TRBD1, 6 bases. The CDR3 has 13 amino acids. Trimming shortened V by 8 bases and J by 4 bases, and 14 bases separated the two germline ends. Per the germline V gene, CDR1 is LNHNV and CDR2 is YYDKDF (reference sequence). The chain's CDR3 is CATDKDRSYGYTF. CDR3 DNA: TGTGCCACCGACAAAGACAGGAGCTATGGCTACACCTTC.

The chain carries TRBV30 and TRBJ1-6; 9 bases match TRBD1. This CDR3 has 15 amino acids. Germline loops: CDR1 GTSNPN, CDR2 SVGIG (reference sequence). J gave up 6 bases and V 0 bases, and 3 bases lay outside the gene matches. The CDR3 DNA is TGTGCCTGGAGTGTAGTGGGACAGGGTAATTCACCCCTCCACTTT. Translation gives CAWSVVGQGNSPLHF.

This clone appeared once. This chain uses TRBV10-1 with TRBJ2-7; 12 bases are a match to TRBD2. CDR3 length: 15 residues. V lost 2 bases and J lost 4; bases outside the gene matches: 3. The germline gives CDR1 WNHNN, CDR2 SYGVQD (reference sequence). The CDR3 spells CASSEGTSGLYEQYF. CDR3 DNA sequence: TGCGCCAGCAGTGAGGGGACTAGCGGGCTATACGAGCAGTACTTC.